Shown below are 24 T cell receptor beta chains from a single sample sequenced in a study of T cells in Graves' hyperthyroidism and ophthalmopathy. Researchers took RNA transcripts and amplified the TCR beta CDR3 regions from them. A set of HTBI primers served as the primers for a first-round RT-PCR of the TCR CDR3. TCRdb re-called the multiplex PCR reads through MiXCR, storing one row per CDR3 protein. The sample holds fewer than 650,000 distinct CDR3 sequences, under 15% seen once. Sequencing was done on a sample of blood. These receptors were taken from a woman in her thirties or forties with Graves' ophthalmopathy.

This clonotype was counted ten times or more. This rearrangement joins TRBV29-1 to TRBJ2-7; 8 bases match TRBD1. Germline V gene data show CDR1 as SQVTM and CDR2 as ANQGSEA. CDR3 length equals 14 residues. V was pared by 4 bases and J by 5 bases, with 10 bases of the junction left unmatched. The CDR3 here is CSVGRRTGGDEQYF. DNA of the CDR3: TGCAGCGTTGGGAGGCGTACAGGGGGTGACGAGCAGTACTTC.

Ten or more counts support this clonotype. The chain is built from TRBV6-1 and TRBJ1-2, with TRBD1 matching 7 bases. Trimming cost V 0 bases and J 2 bases; bases outside gene matches: 12. The CDR3 length is 18 residues. Looked up from germline, CDR1 is MNHNS and CDR2 is SASEGT. The CDR3 DNA sequence: TGTGCCAGCAGTGAAGCTACCCTGACAGGGAGGGGAAACTATGGCTACACCTTC. It codes for CASSEATLTGRGNYGYTF.

This clonotype occurred a few times. CDR3 in amino acids: CASSLKGGTDTQYF. CDR3 DNA: TGTGCCAGTAGTTTAAAGGGAGGCACAGATACGCAGTATTTT. The V gene is TRBV19, the J gene TRBJ2-3; tentative D call: TRBD2 (5 bases). The CDR3 contains 14 residues. The germline CDR1 and CDR2 sequences are LNHDA and SQIVND (reference sequence). Trimming stripped 5 bases from V and 1 base from J, with 10 bases between.

This clonotype has ten or more counts. The chain couples TRBV10-3 to TRBJ1-1, with a possible D match to TRBD1 (6 bases). Trimming shortened V by 10 bases and J by 8 bases, and 14 bases separated the two germline ends. The germline V gene encodes CDR1 ENHRY and CDR2 SYGVKD. This CDR3 has 11 amino acids. DNA of the CDR3: TGTGCCAGCCGTGAGGACAGCGAAGCTTTCTTT. This gives the protein CASREDSEAFF.

This clonotype was counted at least ten times. This sequence joins TRBV12-3 or TRBV12-4 and TRBJ2-2; 12 nucleotides match TRBD2. CDR3 length: 17 residues. With 4 bases clipped from V and 5 bases from J, the junction kept 8 bases outside the gene matches. For the CDR3, the DNA is TGTGCCAGCAGTTCTCCTAGCGGGAGGGCGGGGACCGGGGAGCTGTTTTTT. Its translation: CASSSPSGRAGTGELFF.

This clonotype was counted at least ten times. This chain uses TRBV30 with TRBJ1-5; 9 bases match TRBD1. V shed 5 bases and J 2 bases; nucleotides not matched to a gene: 7. The CDR3 covers 15 residues. CDR1 and CDR2 from the germline V gene are GTSNPN and SVGIG (reference sequence). The CDR3 nucleotides read TGTGCCTGGTCACAGGGGGCTGGGGGCAATCAGCCCCAGCATTTT. Its translation: CAWSQGAGGNQPQHF.

This clonotype was detected many times. V usage is TRBV28 and J usage is TRBJ2-2; D is unresolved. The CDR3 extends over 14 amino acids. Germline V gene sequence: CDR1 MDHEN, CDR2 SYDVKM. The germline V and J ends were trimmed by 10 bases and 8 bases, with 20 bases remaining between them. The CDR3 DNA follows: TGTGCCACCGGACGGCGCCTAACACCGGGGGAGCTGTTTTTT. Its protein is CATGRRLTPGELFF.

This clonotype was observed at least ten times. The rearrangement links TRBV7-8 to TRBJ2-2; D is possibly TRBD1 (5 bases). This CDR3 is 16 amino acids long. The ends were cut back, 4 bases at V and 6 bases at J, with 18 bases in the middle. Germline CDR1 SGHVS, CDR2 FQNEAQ. This chain's CDR3 is CASSSSPGYLSGELFF. CDR3 DNA: TGTGCCAGCAGCTCAAGCCCAGGGTACTTGTCCGGGGAGCTGTTTTTT.

This clonotype has at least ten counts. This sequence joins TRBV7-9 and TRBJ2-7; tentative D call: TRBD1 (6 bases). The germline V and J ends were trimmed by 3 bases and 7 bases, with 13 bases remaining between them. CDR3 length equals 13 residues. The germline V gene has CDR1 SEHNR and CDR2 FQNEAQ (reference sequence). Here the CDR3 reads CASSFQGQGEQYF. The DNA of the CDR3 is TGTGCCAGCAGCTTCCAGGGGCAGGGTGAGCAGTACTTC.

This clonotype came up many times. DNA of the CDR3: TGTGCCAGCAGTTTCCCGGCGGGAACCTCCTACGAGCAGTACTTC. The encoded protein is CASSFPAGTSYEQYF. The chain has TRBV28 and TRBJ2-7, with TRBD2 as a possible D gene (6 bases). The CDR3 length is 15 residues. Trimming removed 3 bases from V and 0 bases from J, with 12 bases in between. Germline loops: CDR1 MDHEN, CDR2 SYDVKM.

This clonotype was recorded a few times. This chain connects TRBV29-1 to TRBJ2-4; 16 bases fit TRBD2. The CDR3 is made up of 16 amino acids. Germline V gives CDR1 SQVTM, CDR2 ANQGSEA. The J segment lost 7 bases and the V segment lost 6 bases, leaving 9 bases of the junction unmatched. The chain's CDR3 is CSVRGLAGGEMNIQYF. In DNA, the CDR3 is TGCAGCGTGAGGGGACTAGCGGGAGGGGAGATGAACATTCAGTACTTC.

The chain has TRBV9 and TRBJ2-2, with 7 bases lining up with TRBD2. The CDR3 totals 15 residues. Trimming took 6 bases from V and 1 from J; bases not matched to a gene: 6. The V gene's germline CDR1 is SGDLS and CDR2 YYNGEE. The CDR3 DNA is TGTGCCAGCACCCCCAGCGGGGTGAACACCGGGGAGCTGTTTTTT. Protein product: CASTPSGVNTGELFF. Based on the CDR3 plus reference TRBV9 and TRBJ2-2, the full variable domain is DSGVTQTPKHLITATGQRVTLRCSPRSGDLSVYWYQQSLDQGLQFLIQYYNGEERAKGNILERFSAQQFPDLHSELNLSSLELGDSALYFCASTPSGVNTGELFFGEGSRLTVL.

This clonotype showed up many times. The rearrangement joins TRBV6-2 or TRBV6-3 to TRBJ1-1, with D maybe TRBD1 (5 bases). This CDR3 comprises 18 residues. Looked up from germline, CDR1 is MNHEY and CDR2 is SVGEGT. The V end lost 0 bases, the J end lost 1 base, and 18 bases lay between the germline ends. Here the CDR3 reads CASSYSSWTHAQNTEAFF. The DNA for the CDR3 is TGTGCCAGCAGTTACTCGTCGTGGACACACGCCCAGAACACTGAAGCTTTCTTT.

The chain has TRBV27 and TRBJ1-2, with a possible D match to TRBD1 (5 bases). This CDR3 spans 13 amino acids. Germline V CDR1 and CDR2: MNHEY, SMNVEV (reference sequence). V gave up 6 bases and J gave up 6 bases, with 14 bases separating them. CDR3 sequence: CASSPDSPHGYTF. CDR3 nucleotide sequence: TGTGCCAGCAGCCCTGACAGCCCGCATGGCTACACCTTC.

Only a few counts were recorded for this clonotype. The CDR3 nucleotides read TGTGCCAGCAGCTTGGGTCCGAACGCAGAATCCTACGAGCAGTACTTC. Translation gives CASSLGPNAESYEQYF. V and J are TRBV11-2 and TRBJ2-7; D is unclear. V shed 3 bases and J shed 1 base, with 16 bases lying between them. Germline values: CDR1 SGHAT, CDR2 FQNNGV. The CDR3 has 16 residues.

There are many counts of this clonotype. The chain recombines TRBV28 with TRBJ2-7; either TRBD1 or TRBD2 may fit D (6 bases each). The V and J ends lost 4 bases and 4 bases respectively, with 17 bases between them. The germline V gene has CDR1 MDHEN and CDR2 SYDVKM. The CDR3 covers 15 residues. CDR3 region: CASSWGREPTYEQYF. The CDR3 nucleotides read TGTGCCAGCAGTTGGGGGCGGGAACCGACATACGAGCAGTACTTC.

This clonotype was found many times. The rearrangement links TRBV9 to TRBJ2-7, with TRBD2 as a possible D gene (6 bases). Trimming took 0 bases from V and 2 from J, leaving 15 bases between them. Germline CDR1 SGDLS, CDR2 YYNGEE. The CDR3 runs to 16 residues. CDR3 amino acids: CASSVERGYPPYEQYF. Here the CDR3 DNA reads TGTGCCAGCAGCGTAGAACGGGGGTACCCTCCCTACGAGCAGTACTTC.

This clonotype was counted between two and nine times. The junction shows a germline mismatch at one end, possibly a read error. The genes are TRBV19 and TRBJ1-2, with D possibly being TRBD1 (5 bases). Per the germline V gene, CDR1 is LNHDA and CDR2 is SQIVND (reference sequence). The CDR3 spans 16 residues. CDR3: CASSLEPSGTNYGYTF. CDR3 nucleotide sequence: TGTGCCAGTAGCCTCGAACCTTCCGGGACGAACTATGGTTACACCTTC.

This clonotype appeared a few times. The chain carries TRBV7-2 and TRBJ2-6; no reliable D call. Germline-derived CDR1 and CDR2 are SGHTA and FQGNSA. The CDR3 extends over 16 amino acids. V was clipped by 0 bases and J by 4 bases, with 10 bases between them. CDR3 loop: CASSLAGYSGANVLTF. The CDR3 nucleotides are TGTGCCAGCAGCTTAGCGGGATACTCCGGGGCCAACGTCCTGACTTTC.

Worth noting for this clonotype: One end of the junction does not line up with germline, which may come from a read error. The V and J genes are TRBV19 and TRBJ1-1, with D unresolved. The CDR3 has 14 residues. Germline CDR1 is LNHDA and CDR2 is SQIVND (reference sequence). The CDR3 DNA follows: TGTGCCAGTAGTCCCAGACTGAAGAACGCTGAAGCTTTCTTT. It yields the protein CASSPRLKNAEAFF.

This chain joins TRBV6-1 and TRBJ2-7, with 8 bases fitting TRBD1. V was pared by 6 bases and J by 5 bases, with 9 bases of the junction left unmatched. Germline CDR1 reads MNHNS; CDR2 reads SASEGT. This CDR3 is built from 14 residues. The CDR3 reads CASRARTGRNEQYF. CDR3 coding DNA: TGTGCCAGCAGAGCACGGACAGGGAGGAACGAGCAGTACTTC.

The chain carries TRBV28 and TRBJ2-7; 9 bases are shared with TRBD1. Germline loops: CDR1 MDHEN, CDR2 SYDVKM. CDR3 length: 15 residues. The V and J ends lost 6 bases and 3 bases, in that order; junction bases with no gene match: 9. The CDR3 loop is CASRPPGQGFYEQYF. CDR3 DNA sequence: TGTGCCAGCAGACCCCCGGGACAGGGTTTCTACGAGCAGTACTTC.

This clonotype was counted between two and nine times. The chain joins TRBV5-1 to TRBJ2-6; 8 bases align to TRBD1. The germline CDR1 and CDR2 sequences are SGHRS and YFSETQ. V trimming: 4 bases; J trimming: 4 bases; junction bases outside the gene matches: 7. The CDR3 is 16 residues long. In nucleotides, the CDR3 is TGCGCCAGCAGCCAGACAGGGGATACCGGGGCCAACGTCCTGACTTTC. Protein sequence: CASSQTGDTGANVLTF.

The table lists this clonotype with many counts. The gene calls are TRBV12-3 or TRBV12-4 and TRBJ2-7; D may be TRBD2 (7 bases). V was trimmed by 4 bases and J by 5 bases, leaving 15 bases between them. The CDR3 spans 14 residues. Here the CDR3 reads CASSYRGGWNEQYF. CDR3 bases: TGTGCCAGCAGTTACCGCGGGGGCTGGAACGAGCAGTACTTC.